A selection of T cell receptor beta chains follows, all from one sample in a study of T cells after yellow fever vaccination. TCRdb re-analysed the 5' RACE reads in MiXCR, keeping a single row per CDR3 protein. This table has 500,000 to 650,000 distinct CDR3 sequences, roughly an eighth appearing once. The material was PBMCs, obtained on the day of the yellow fever booster vaccination. Receptor source: a man aged 25-45 years who received the YFV17D yellow fever vaccine. The CDR3 runs from the conserved cysteine through the conserved F or W. D genes are given only for firm matches. For some rows the clone size is stated as once, few or many, or as a class when expanded; others skip it.

size	V	J	D	CDR3	DNA
few	TRBV11-2	TRBJ1-2	NA	CASSLDPGGVGGYTF	TGTGCCAGCAGCTTAGATCCTGGGGGGGTCGGTGGCTACACCTTC
NA	TRBV12-3/TRBV12-4	TRBJ2-2	TRBD2	CASRLGSGSHSGELFF	TGTGCCAGCAGGTTGGGTAGCGGGAGTCACTCCGGGGAGCTGTTTTTT
few	TRBV19	TRBJ2-1	NA	CASIDLAGGHEQFF	TGTGCCAGTATAGATCTAGCAGGTGGCCATGAGCAGTTCTTC
NA	TRBV6-2/TRBV6-3	TRBJ2-1	NA	CASSLGGTPGYNEQFF	TGTGCCAGCAGCCTCGGTGGGACCCCCGGATACAATGAGCAGTTCTTC
NA	TRBV10-3	TRBJ1-5	NA	CAISGSGGLNQPQHF	TGTGCCATCTCTGGCAGCGGGGGTCTCAATCAGCCCCAGCATTTT
many	TRBV18	TRBJ2-5	NA	CASSTGSQETQYF	TGTGCCAGCTCAACAGGGTCGCAAGAGACCCAGTACTTC
few	TRBV7-2	TRBJ1-4	NA	CASSSRRGTNEKLFF	TGTGCCAGCAGCTCCCGGAGGGGTACTAATGAAAAACTGTTTTTT
NA	TRBV7-9	TRBJ2-3	TRBD1	CASSSTTGTAYTDTQYF	TGTGCCAGCAGCTCCACCACCGGGACAGCCTACACAGATACGCAGTATTTT
few	TRBV7-6	TRBJ2-3	NA	CASSGSGGTDTQYF	TGTGCCAGCAGCGGAAGTGGGGGCACAGATACGCAGTATTTT
many	TRBV29-1	TRBJ1-1	TRBD1	CSVPGQGRTEAFF	TGCAGCGTCCCCGGACAGGGGCGGACTGAAGCTTTCTTT
few	TRBV20-1	TRBJ1-1	NA	CSAPKGRGEAFF	TGCAGTGCTCCTAAAGGTCGAGGAGAAGCTTTCTTT
few	TRBV9	TRBJ2-1	TRBD2	CASSARTSGIFNEQFF	TGTGCCAGCAGCGCTCGGACTAGCGGGATATTTAATGAGCAGTTCTTC
few	TRBV12-3/TRBV12-4	TRBJ1-5	TRBD1	CASRASGTGDQPQHF	TGTGCCAGCCGTGCCTCCGGGACAGGGGATCAGCCCCAGCATTTT
NA	TRBV6-5	TRBJ1-1	NA	CASSSPEGGRNTEAFF	TGTGCCAGCAGTTCCCCCGAGGGGGGTCGGAACACTGAAGCTTTCTTT
NA	TRBV7-2	TRBJ2-5	NA	CASKQTQYF	TGTGCCAGCAAGCAGACCCAGTACTTC
NA	TRBV20-1	TRBJ2-1	NA	CSAREGERSQFF	TGCAGTGCTAGAGAGGGGGAACGTAGTCAGTTCTTC
few	TRBV19	TRBJ1-2	TRBD1	CASMPPDRRYGYTF	TGTGCCAGTATGCCCCCGGACAGGCGCTATGGCTACACCTTC
NA	TRBV12-3/TRBV12-4	TRBJ2-7	TRBD1	CASSLRAGQGAGEQYF	TGTGCCAGCAGTTTAAGGGCGGGACAGGGGGCCGGTGAGCAGTACTTC
NA	TRBV29-1	TRBJ2-1	TRBD2	CSLGLAGDNEQFF	TGCAGCTTGGGACTAGCGGGGGACAATGAGCAGTTCTTC
few	TRBV12-3/TRBV12-4	TRBJ2-7	NA	CASRGQNYEQYF	TGTGCCAGCAGGGGACAAAACTACGAGCAGTACTTC
few	TRBV23-1	TRBJ2-6	NA	CASLEGSGANVLTF	TGCGCCAGTTTGGAGGGAAGTGGGGCCAACGTCCTGACTTTC
NA	TRBV27	TRBJ2-7	TRBD1	CASTPSWWRDRASYEQYF	TGTGCCAGCACCCCCTCATGGTGGAGGGACAGGGCCTCCTACGAGCAGTACTTC
NA	TRBV7-2	TRBJ2-1	NA	CASSLTGSEQFF	TGTGCCAGCAGCTTAACGGGCAGCGAGCAGTTCTTC
few	TRBV4-3	TRBJ2-2	NA	CASSQEEGIKLFF	TGCGCCAGCAGCCAAGAGGAGGGGATTAAGCTGTTTTTT
NA	TRBV6-1	TRBJ2-2	NA	CASGGLAENTGELFF	TGTGCCAGCGGGGGGCTAGCGGAGAACACCGGGGAGCTGTTTTTT
NA	TRBV12-3/TRBV12-4	TRBJ2-7	TRBD2	CASTRLAGAEEQYF	TGTGCCAGCACCCGACTAGCGGGAGCTGAAGAGCAGTACTTC
few	TRBV27	TRBJ1-1	NA	CASSLSGGGVGTEAFF	TGTGCCAGCAGTTTATCAGGAGGGGGGGTAGGTACTGAAGCTTTCTTT
NA	TRBV29-1	TRBJ2-2	TRBD1	CSARQGRTGELFF	TGCAGCGCCCGACAGGGGCGAACCGGGGAGCTGTTTTTT
NA	TRBV20-1	TRBJ2-5	TRBD2	CSAWTSGSQRETQYF	TGCAGTGCTTGGACTAGCGGGAGCCAAAGGGAGACCCAGTACTTC
NA	TRBV18	TRBJ2-7	TRBD2	CASSPQRGGEQYF	TGTGCCAGCTCACCACAGCGGGGTGGGGAGCAGTACTTC
NA	TRBV6-1	TRBJ2-7	NA	CASSRGTAGPWEQYF	TGTGCCAGCAGCCGAGGGACAGCGGGCCCTTGGGAGCAGTACTTC
NA	TRBV21-1	TRBJ2-7	NA	CASSTPGREDTMRAYEQYF	TGTGCTAGCAGCACCCCAGGGAGGGAAGACACCATGCGGGCCTACGAGCAGTACTTC
NA	TRBV30	TRBJ1-2	NA	CAVTGEPNYGYTF	TGTGCGGTCACAGGCGAGCCTAACTATGGCTACACCTTC
NA	TRBV11-2	TRBJ1-1	NA	CASSLGSNMNTEAFF	TGTGCCAGCAGCTTAGGGTCCAACATGAACACTGAAGCTTTCTTT
NA	TRBV18	TRBJ2-3	NA	CASSPPNALGDTQYF	TGTGCCAGCTCACCACCCAACGCCCTCGGGGATACGCAGTATTTT